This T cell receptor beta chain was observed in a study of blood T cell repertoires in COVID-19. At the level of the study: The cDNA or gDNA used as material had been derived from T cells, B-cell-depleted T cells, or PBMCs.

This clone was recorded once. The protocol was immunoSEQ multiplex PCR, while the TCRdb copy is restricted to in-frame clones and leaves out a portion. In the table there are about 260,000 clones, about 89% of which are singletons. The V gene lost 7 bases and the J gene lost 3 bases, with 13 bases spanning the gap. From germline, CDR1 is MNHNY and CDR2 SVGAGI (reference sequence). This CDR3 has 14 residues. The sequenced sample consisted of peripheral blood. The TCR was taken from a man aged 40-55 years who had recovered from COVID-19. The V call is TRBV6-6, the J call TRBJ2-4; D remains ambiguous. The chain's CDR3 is CASTADSIKNIQYF. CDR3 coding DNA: TGTGCCAGCACCGCAGACTCCATCAAAAACATTCAGTACTTC.